The text below deals with one T cell receptor beta chain. Its antigen is still unknown. The assay was immunoSEQ multiplex PCR, and TCRdb's table has in-frame clones only and misses some. This sample has over 85,000 clones; more than 70% occur once, and the top ten carry approximately 5%. This entry is derived from a study of T cell responses to AZD1222 COVID-19 vaccine. The CDR3 totals 12 residues. CDR1 is MNHNY and CDR2 is SVGAGI in the germline V gene (reference sequence). Study-wide results and limits: Baseline seropositivity occurred in only 5 or 6 AZD1222 recipients. Clonal diversity may have been underestimated in mostly white British donors.

This material consisted of peripheral blood, taken 28 days after the second AZD1222 dose. The clonotype originates from an adult who received the AZD1222 COVID-19 vaccine. The gene calls are TRBV6-6 and TRBJ1-1; D is unclear. Here the CDR3 reads CAAVAENTEAFF. CDR3 in DNA: TGTGCAGCAGTAGCGGAGAACACTGAAGCTTTCTTT.